The following is a T cell receptor (beta chain) sequence with its context. This sample is drawn from a study of Ad26.COV2.S vaccination and SARS-CoV-2 variants. Sequencing used immunoSEQ multiplex PCR; TCRdb keeps in-frame clones, though not all of them. The sample shows around 270,000 clones, around nine tenths of them seen only once. As to treatment: approximately 18 received Ad26.COV2.S at low or high dose, single or two shots; 5 received placebo; per-sample allocation not given. Day 63 following the first vaccine or placebo injection was when the samples were taken. Expressing Wuhan-strain SARS-CoV-2 spike, an Ad26 vector served as the vaccine. The CDR3 has 14 amino acids. Germline V gene lookup returns CDR1 SEHNR and CDR2 FQNEAQ (reference sequence). V lost 2 bases and J 4 bases, leaving 9 bases between the germline ends.

The TCR was taken from a person aged 18 to 65 who received the Ad26.COV2.S COVID-19 vaccine or a placebo. The sample here was peripheral blood, taken in a trial of Ad26.COV2.S vaccine versus placebo. The chain joins TRBV7-9 to TRBJ2-1; D may be TRBD1 (6 bases). The CDR3 DNA follows: TGTGCCAGCAGCTTACCCACAGGGTACAATGAGCAGTTCTTC. Encoded protein: CASSLPTGYNEQFF.